A single T cell receptor beta chain is shown here with its context. There are a few counts of this clonotype. The specificity of this receptor is unknown. Base qualities are not recorded, but no much larger clone differs from it by a single base. PBMCs were isolated by Ficoll-Paque density gradient centrifugation. This sample was taken from a study of T-cell memory formation after mild COVID-19 (dated by TCRdb to about 2021). For the wider study: Most TCR sequence clusters were specific to one of the two donors. Longitudinal TCRalpha and TCRbeta repertoire sequencing tracked T-cell clones expanding and contracting after mild COVID-19 in a couple of donors. Two young, previously healthy adult volunteers, one female and one male, were included in the cohort. Study-wide conclusions, independent of this receptor: Contracting CD4+ clones turned up mainly in the CM and EM memory subsets, whereas EMRA was where CD8+ clones were enriched. Some responding clones were detected in pre-infection memory, which suggested that pre-existing cross-reactive memory T cells had joined the SARS-CoV-2 response. The study included only a couple of mild cases, and larger cohorts that include severe cases with pre-infection samples were judged to be necessary. Balanced CD4/CD8 phenotypes were observed for clones contracting from day 15 to 85, whereas a bias towards CD4+ was observed for a second wave of clones expanding from day 15 to 37. SARS-CoV-2 specificity was not confirmed for the second-wave clones peaking on day 37.

V sheds 3 bases and J sheds 12 bases, leaving 21 bases between their ends. Including cysteine and phenylalanine, the CDR3 has 14 amino acids. Of all the DNA, just the CDR3 is kept, 42 bases in frame from base 1. CDR1 SGHTA and CDR2 FQGNSA are derived from the germline V gene. The listed sequencing device is Illumina NovaSeq 6000. Using 5'RACE with constant-segment primers, TCRalpha and TCRbeta cDNA libraries were constructed, with sample barcodes and unique molecular identifiers added in the process. Trizol reagent was used to extract RNA from every sample. Amplification of the libraries took two PCR steps, and the second step added a second sample barcode plus Illumina TruSeq adapters. Sequencing of the libraries was done on an Illumina NovaSeq, producing 2 x 150 bp paired-end reads. In the source study's methods: Demultiplexing of reads and collapsing into UMI-guided consensus sequences were performed with migec v1.2.7. Using mixcr v2.1.11, UMI consensuses were aligned to TRA and TRB V and J templates and then assembled into clonotypes. A clonotype was counted as expanded or contracted only when both edgeR and NoisET called the clonotype significant, with the noise models trained on biological replicates. edgeR calls used a false discovery rate-adjusted p below 0.01 and a log2 fold-change threshold of 1. As an exploratory analysis of dynamics, max-normalized trajectories of the 1000 most abundant clonotypes were examined by PCA with hierarchical clustering. Each responding clone was given a CD4 or CD8 phenotype based on the CD4+ and CD8+ repertoires, which had been sequenced separately. The public reads were reanalyzed by TCRdb: fastp trimming at Q25, MiXCR alignment, in-frame beta chains only. All rows with the same CDR3 protein become a single entry with the most common DNA and genes. These V and J calls originate from TCRdb's pipeline instead of the authors' own analysis. Recorded for this sample are over 500,000 distinct CDR3 sequences; around 15% of them occurred a single time. The ten largest clonotypes hold about 7.5% of the sample.

The source of this sequence is an adult woman who had mild COVID-19 (a few samples of this study predate the infection). The sample titles of this study are shuffled in the database, so cell type and time point are left out; the donor was told from shared clones. Material for sequencing was PBMCs or a T cell subset sorted from them (not recorded which). This receptor chain uses TRBV7-2 and TRBJ2-7; the D gene could be either TRBD1 or TRBD2, each agreeing at 5 bases. The CDR3 region reads CASSFRGSRDEPYF. The bases are TGTGCCAGCAGCTTTCGGGGAAGCCGGGACGAACCGTACTTC.